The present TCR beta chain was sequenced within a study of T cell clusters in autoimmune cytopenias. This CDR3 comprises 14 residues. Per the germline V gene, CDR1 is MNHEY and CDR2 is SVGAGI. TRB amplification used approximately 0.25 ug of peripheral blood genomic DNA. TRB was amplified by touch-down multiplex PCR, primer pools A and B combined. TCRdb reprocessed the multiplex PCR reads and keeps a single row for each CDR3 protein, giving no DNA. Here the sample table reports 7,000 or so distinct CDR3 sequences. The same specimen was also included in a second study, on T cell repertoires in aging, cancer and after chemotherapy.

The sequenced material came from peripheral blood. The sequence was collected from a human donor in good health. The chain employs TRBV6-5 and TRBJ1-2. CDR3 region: CASRDSTSNYGYTF.